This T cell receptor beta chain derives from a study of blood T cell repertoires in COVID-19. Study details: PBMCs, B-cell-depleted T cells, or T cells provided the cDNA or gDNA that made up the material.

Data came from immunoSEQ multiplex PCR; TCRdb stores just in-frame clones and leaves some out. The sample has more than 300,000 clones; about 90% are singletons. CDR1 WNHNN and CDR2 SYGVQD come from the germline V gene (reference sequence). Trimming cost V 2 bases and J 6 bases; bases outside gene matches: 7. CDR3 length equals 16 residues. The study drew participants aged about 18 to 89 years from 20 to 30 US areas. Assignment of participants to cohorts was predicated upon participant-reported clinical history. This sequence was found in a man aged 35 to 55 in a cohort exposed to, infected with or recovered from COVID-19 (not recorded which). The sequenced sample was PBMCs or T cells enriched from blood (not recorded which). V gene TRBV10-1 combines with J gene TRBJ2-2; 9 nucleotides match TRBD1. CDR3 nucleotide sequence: TGCGCCAGCAGTGAGACAGTAGGACAGGGGTCCGGGGAGCTGTTTTTT. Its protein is CASSETVGQGSGELFF.